This entry concerns a single T cell receptor beta chain. The data belong to a study of shared clonotypes between healthy human individuals. Produced via immunoSEQ multiplex PCR; TCRdb's table is partial and in-frame only. This table has some 2,100,000 clones, under 95% appearing once. Naive-designated CD8 cells lacked CD45RO, were positively enriched for CCR7, and omitted terminally differentiated effector memory CD45RA+ cells. V lost 1 base and J lost 6, with 7 bases in between. The CDR3 totals 13 residues. Germline V gives CDR1 SEHNR, CDR2 FQNEAQ (reference sequence). Specimen: naive CD8+ T cells from PBMCs. The chain has TRBV7-9 and TRBJ1-3; D is unclear. The TCR comes from a young man in good health. Some clones in this sample may be carry-over from other donors' samples. The CDR3 DNA is TGTGCCAGCAGCTTAGGGTATGAAAACACCATATATTTT. Translation gives CASSLGYENTIYF.